This T cell receptor (beta chain) was sequenced in a study of CD8 T cells in ankylosing spondylitis. Note on this clonotype: The antigen remains unidentified.

Making the TCR beta libraries involved quantitative 5'-RACE with molecular barcodes. TCRdb fed the 5' RACE reads into MiXCR, producing one record per CDR3 protein. This table has more than 600,000 distinct CDR3 sequences, 19% appearing once. Findings of the study overall: Peripheral blood samples showed relatively rare disease-linked clones, and these clones were CD8+. Clones linked to disease were reported to show significant enrichment in matched ankylosing spondylitis synovial fluid. About 8 highly homologous variants made up a TCR beta motif, and this motif appeared characteristic of ankylosing spondylitis blood. Earlier literature documents some of the motif variants in reactive arthritis synovial fluid and blood.

Input material: blood, either unsorted or a sorted T cell fraction (not recorded which). This receptor was obtained from a male donor with ankylosing spondylitis.

The CDR3 loop reads CASTREGEVGQPQHF. The CDR3 DNA is TGTGCCAGCACCCGTGAGGGGGAAGTGGGTCAGCCCCAGCATTTT. The chain uses TRBV6-2 or TRBV6-3 and TRBJ1-5; D perhaps matches TRBD1 (6 bases). Germline loops: CDR1 MNHEY, CDR2 SVGEGT. V was cut by 7 bases and J by 6 bases, with 19 bases left in between. The length of the CDR3 is 15 residues.